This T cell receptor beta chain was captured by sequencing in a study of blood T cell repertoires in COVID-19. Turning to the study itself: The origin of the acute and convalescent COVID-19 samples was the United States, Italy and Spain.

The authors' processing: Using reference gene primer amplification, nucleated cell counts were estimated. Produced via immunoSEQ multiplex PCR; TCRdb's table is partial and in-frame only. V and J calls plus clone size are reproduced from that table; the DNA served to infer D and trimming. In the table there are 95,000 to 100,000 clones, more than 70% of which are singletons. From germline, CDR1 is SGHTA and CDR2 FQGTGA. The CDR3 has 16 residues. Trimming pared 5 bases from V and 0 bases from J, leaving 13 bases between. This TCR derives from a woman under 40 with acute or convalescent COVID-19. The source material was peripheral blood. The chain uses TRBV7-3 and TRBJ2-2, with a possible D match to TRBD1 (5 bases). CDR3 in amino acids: CASSHPDKSNTGELFF. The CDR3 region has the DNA TGTGCCAGCAGCCACCCGGACAAGTCGAACACCGGGGAGCTGTTTTTT.